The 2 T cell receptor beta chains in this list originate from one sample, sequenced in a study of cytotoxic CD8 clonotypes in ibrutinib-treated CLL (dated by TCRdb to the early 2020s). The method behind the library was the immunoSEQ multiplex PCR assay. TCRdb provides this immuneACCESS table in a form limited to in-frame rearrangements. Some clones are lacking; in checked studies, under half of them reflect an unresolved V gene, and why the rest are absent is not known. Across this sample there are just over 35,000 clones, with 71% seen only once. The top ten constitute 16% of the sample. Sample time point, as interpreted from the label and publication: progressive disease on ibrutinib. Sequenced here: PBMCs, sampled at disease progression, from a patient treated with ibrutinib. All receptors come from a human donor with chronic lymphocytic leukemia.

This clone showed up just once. CDR3 coding DNA: TGTGCCAGCAGTTTCCGGGGCCTAGCTGGTGCTCAGTACTTC. Translating it yields CASSFRGLAGAQYF. The V gene is TRBV28, the J gene TRBJ2-4, with D perhaps being TRBD1 or TRBD2 (5 bases each). The CDR3 runs to 14 residues. Trimming left V 3 bases short and J 12 bases short, with 18 bases between. CDR1 MDHEN and CDR2 SYDVKM come from the germline V gene.

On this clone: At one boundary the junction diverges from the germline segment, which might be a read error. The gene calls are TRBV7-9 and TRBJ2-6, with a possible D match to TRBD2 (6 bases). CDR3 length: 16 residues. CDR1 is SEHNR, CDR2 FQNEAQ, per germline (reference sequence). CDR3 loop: CASSFGRDSGTNVLTF. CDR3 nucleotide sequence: TGTGCCAGCAGCTTCGGACGGGACTCTGGGACCAACGTCCTGACTTTC.